Listed below are T cell receptor beta chains from one sample, sequenced in a study of blood T cell repertoires in COVID-19. Measured with immunoSEQ multiplex PCR; TCRdb has only the in-frame clones, and not every one. The profile shows 260,000 or so clones, roughly 87% of them singletons. Sample: peripheral blood. Source of these receptors: a human donor in a cohort sampled during active COVID-19. Each CDR3 is given with its conserved first and last residue. The order of the fields is J gene, V gene, clone size, D gene, CDR3 protein, CDR3 DNA. A D gene is named only where the DNA matches it firmly. Clone size is shown for a subset of rows, as once, few, many or a class of expanded clone.

>TRBJ1-5|TRBV5-1|few|.
CASSLGQGDQPQHF
TGCGCCAGCAGCTTGGGGCAGGGCGATCAGCCCCAGCATTTT
>TRBJ1-4|TRBV7-9|.|.
CASSPLATNEKLFF
TGTGCCAGCAGCCCTCTTGCAACTAATGAAAAACTGTTTTTT
>TRBJ1-3|TRBV9|.|.
CASSPQWAGNTIYF
TGTGCCAGCAGCCCACAATGGGCGGGAAACACCATATATTTT
>TRBJ2-5|TRBV3-1/TRBV3-2|.|TRBD1
CASSQNTGAETQYF
TGTGCCAGCAGCCAGAATACAGGGGCAGAGACCCAGTACTTC
>TRBJ2-7|TRBV7-6|.|TRBD2
CASSLAVAGTYEQYF
TGTGCCAGCAGCTTAGCGGTAGCGGGTACCTACGAGCAGTACTTC
>TRBJ1-2|TRBV18|.|.
CASSPPDSIPHFGYTF
TGTGCCAGCTCACCACCGGACTCGATCCCCCACTTCGGCTACACCTTC
>TRBJ1-2|TRBV12-3/TRBV12-4|.|.
CASSLGQIYGYTF
TGTGCCAGCAGTTTGGGGCAGATCTATGGCTACACCTTC
>TRBJ2-1|TRBV10-3|.|TRBD2
CAISVGLADNEQFF
TGTGCCATCAGTGTAGGACTAGCGGACAATGAGCAGTTCTTC
>TRBJ1-2|TRBV6-2/TRBV6-3|.|.
CASSYSSDRANYGYTF
TGTGCCAGCAGTTACTCTTCCGACAGAGCTAACTATGGCTACACCTTC
>TRBJ1-6|TRBV6-4|.|.
CASSERRGKVLRNSPLHF
TGTGCCAGCAGTGAAAGGCGCGGGAAGGTGCTCCGTAATTCACCCCTCCACTTT
>TRBJ2-7|TRBV10-3|.|TRBD2
CAIRGAGGQPSRDEQYF
TGTGCCATCAGGGGAGCGGGGGGACAACCCTCCCGAGACGAGCAGTACTTC
>TRBJ2-7|TRBV27|.|.
CASSRGGEQYF
TGTGCCAGCAGTCGCGGAGGGGAGCAGTACTTC
>TRBJ2-7|TRBV6-2/TRBV6-3|.|TRBD2
CASSLSRLAGADPYEQYF
TGTGCCAGCAGCCTATCCCGACTAGCGGGGGCCGACCCCTACGAGCAGTACTTC
>TRBJ2-3|TRBV27|.|TRBD2
CASSPPPASGSKDTQYF
TGTGCCAGCAGTCCCCCCCCGGCTAGCGGGAGCAAGGATACGCAGTATTTT
>TRBJ1-1|TRBV7-8|.|.
CASSSSGTEAFF
TGTGCCAGCAGCTCTTCCGGGACTGAAGCTTTCTTT
>TRBJ2-6|TRBV15|.|.
CATSGFSGANVLTF
TGTGCCACCAGCGGCTTCTCTGGGGCCAACGTCCTGACTTTC
>TRBJ2-7|TRBV11-2|.|.
CASSPLGGGGSYEQYF
TGTGCCAGCAGCCCCCTGGGCGGGGGCGGCTCCTACGAGCAGTACTTC
>TRBJ2-5|TRBV21-1|once|.
CASSKAGTSGDYQETQYF
TGTGCCAGCAGCAAAGCGGGGACTAGCGGCGACTATCAAGAGACCCAGTACTTC
>TRBJ2-5|TRBV11-2|.|TRBD2
CASSLDGRGWIETQYF
TGTGCCAGCAGCTTAGATGGGCGGGGGTGGATAGAGACCCAGTACTTC
>TRBJ1-6|TRBV13|.|.
CASSQWTVRSPLHF
TGTGCCAGCAGCCAGTGGACAGTGCGTTCACCCCTCCACTTT
>TRBJ1-5|TRBV7-9|.|TRBD1
CASSDFRDSTIRPQHF
TGTGCCAGCAGCGACTTCCGGGACAGCACCATCAGGCCCCAGCATTTT
>TRBJ1-2|TRBV7-2|once|TRBD1
CASSHPGTGDYGYTF
TGTGCCAGCAGCCATCCGGGGACAGGGGATTATGGCTACACCTTC
>TRBJ1-1|TRBV7-9|.|.
CASSYVQGFDEAFF
TGTGCCAGCAGCTATGTGCAGGGGTTTGATGAAGCTTTCTTT
>TRBJ1-2|TRBV27|.|TRBD1
CASSGLGQGSLYGYTF
TGTGCCAGCAGTGGACTTGGACAGGGATCCCTCTATGGCTACACCTTC
>TRBJ1-1|TRBV12-3/TRBV12-4|.|.
CASRYSVYTEAFF
TGTGCCAGTAGATATTCCGTGTACACTGAAGCTTTCTTT
>TRBJ1-2|TRBV19|few|TRBD1
CASSIAKTGGNYGYTF
TGTGCCAGTAGTATAGCAAAGACAGGGGGAAACTATGGCTACACCTTC
>TRBJ1-2|TRBV4-2|few|.
CASSQGGHLDYTF
TGTGCCAGCAGCCAAGGCGGTCATTTGGACTACACCTTC
>TRBJ2-1|TRBV6-4|few|.
CASSAKRPSSYNEQFF
TGTGCCAGCAGTGCCAAGCGGCCCAGCTCCTACAATGAGCAGTTCTTC
>TRBJ1-4|TRBV10-1|.|TRBD1
CASSEDRGSEKLFF
TGCGCCAGCAGTGAAGACAGGGGAAGTGAAAAACTGTTTTTT
>TRBJ2-5|TRBV7-9|.|.
CASSSLETQYF
TGTGCCAGCAGCTCCTTGGAGACCCAGTACTTC
>TRBJ1-1|TRBV6-5|.|.
CASSSLFGLAFF
TGTGCCAGCAGTTCCCTTTTCGGGTTGGCTTTCTTT
>TRBJ1-1|TRBV7-2|once|.
CASSLVGNTEAFF
TGTGCCAGCAGCTTAGTGGGCAACACTGAAGCTTTCTTT
>TRBJ2-7|TRBV6-5|.|TRBD1
CASKTLQSQGSEQYF
TGTGCCAGCAAGACCCTGCAGTCACAGGGGAGCGAGCAGTACTTC
>TRBJ1-1|TRBV6-5|.|.
CASRGSGTEAFF
TGTGCCAGCAGGGGAAGCGGGACTGAAGCTTTCTTT
>TRBJ2-3|TRBV9|.|.
CASSVDLAGSTDTQYF
TGTGCCAGCAGCGTAGATCTGGCGGGATCGACAGATACGCAGTATTTT
>TRBJ2-3|TRBV11-2|once|TRBD1
CASSFRLGTGGFADTQYF
TGTGCCAGCAGCTTTCGTCTTGGGACAGGGGGCTTCGCAGATACGCAGTATTTT
>TRBJ2-7|TRBV28|.|TRBD2
CASSLSWWTSDTYEQYF
TGTGCCAGCAGTTTGAGTTGGTGGACTAGCGATACCTACGAGCAGTACTTC
>TRBJ2-6|TRBV4-2|.|.
CASSTSGANVLTF
TGTGCCAGCAGTACATCTGGGGCCAACGTCCTGACTTTC
>TRBJ1-1|TRBV5-4|.|TRBD1
CASSPRQGQNTEAFF
TGTGCCAGCAGCCCCCGACAGGGTCAGAACACTGAAGCTTTCTTT
>TRBJ2-7|TRBV29-1|once|.
CSVEDRGQGNPYEQYF
TGCAGCGTTGAAGACCGGGGCCAGGGGAACCCCTACGAGCAGTACTTC
>TRBJ2-5|TRBV9|.|.
CASSVGVRGAGETQYF
TGTGCCAGCAGCGTAGGAGTCAGGGGGGCGGGAGAGACCCAGTACTTC
>TRBJ1-2|TRBV29-1|.|.
CSVEGTYREARSNYGYTF
TGCAGCGTTGAGGGAACGTATCGGGAAGCGCGATCTAACTATGGCTACACCTTC
>TRBJ2-7|TRBV12-3/TRBV12-4|.|.
CASSFRSGGEQYF
TGTGCCAGCAGTTTTCGGTCAGGGGGGGAGCAGTACTTC
>TRBJ2-1|TRBV4-3|.|TRBD1
CASRRDRGGYNEQFF
TGCGCCAGCAGACGGGACAGGGGGGGATACAATGAGCAGTTCTTC
>TRBJ2-5|TRBV7-2|.|.
CASSQGIQETQYF
TGTGCCAGCAGCCAGGGAATACAAGAGACCCAGTACTTC
>TRBJ2-3|TRBV6-6|.|TRBD1
CASKQGVASTDTQYF
TGTGCCAGTAAACAGGGGGTGGCTAGCACAGATACGCAGTATTTT
>TRBJ1-1|TRBV6-6|.|.
CASSYLGPPNTEAFF
TGTGCCAGCAGTTATCTTGGGCCCCCGAACACTGAAGCTTTCTTT
>TRBJ1-6|TRBV2|few|.
CASNSLYNSPLHF
TGTGCCAGCAACAGCCTCTATAATTCACCCCTCCACTTT
>TRBJ2-7|TRBV5-8|.|.
CASSLLRGSSYEQYF
TGTGCCAGCAGTTTGCTCAGGGGAAGCTCCTACGAGCAGTACTTC
>TRBJ1-2|TRBV30|.|.
CAWSLGGGYTF
TGTGCCTGGAGTTTGGGAGGTGGCTACACCTTC
>TRBJ2-2|TRBV9|.|.
CASTRGITGELFF
TGTGCCAGCACTAGGGGGATCACCGGGGAGCTGTTTTTT
>TRBJ2-1|TRBV19|.|.
CASSRLVSVDEDEQFF
TGTGCCAGTAGCCGATTAGTAAGTGTCGACGAGGATGAGCAGTTCTTC
>TRBJ2-5|TRBV10-3|.|.
CAISEGIEWDLGETQYF
TGTGCCATCAGTGAGGGTATAGAATGGGACTTAGGGGAGACCCAGTACTTC
>TRBJ2-1|TRBV4-3|.|.
CASRNFGGSGGEQFF
TGCGCCAGCAGAAACTTCGGGGGATCCGGGGGTGAGCAGTTCTTC
>TRBJ1-3|TRBV6-5|.|.
CASSNDRGNTIYF
TGTGCCAGCAGTAACGACCGCGGTAACACCATATATTTT
>TRBJ2-1|TRBV18|.|TRBD2
CASSPRGLPAGEQFF
TGTGCCAGCTCACCGAGGGGACTACCCGCGGGTGAGCAGTTCTTC
>TRBJ1-5|TRBV6-5|.|TRBD1
CASSYVQGDQPQHF
TGTGCCAGCAGTTATGTACAGGGGGATCAGCCCCAGCATTTT
>TRBJ2-7|TRBV18|once|TRBD1
CASPGDRISYEQYF
TGTGCCAGCCCTGGGGACAGGATCTCCTACGAGCAGTACTTC
>TRBJ2-7|TRBV28|.|TRBD1
CASQLQGRSYEQYF
TGTGCCAGCCAATTACAGGGGAGAAGCTACGAGCAGTACTTC
>TRBJ1-1|TRBV3-1/TRBV3-2|.|.
CASSQAAGRGEAFF
TGTGCCAGCAGCCAAGCGGCCGGCCGAGGTGAAGCTTTCTTT